A single sample is the source of the 32 T cell receptor beta chains below, sequenced in a study of shared clonotypes between healthy human individuals. Repertoires were generated with immunoSEQ multiplex PCR, while TCRdb's copy carries only in-frame clones and drops some. The sample consists of 450,000 to 500,000 clones, about 82% of them appearing once. The sequenced material came from PBMCs. These receptors originate from a middle-aged woman in good health. Some clones in this sample may be carry-over from other donors' samples.

The chain joins TRBV4-1 to TRBJ2-1, with TRBD2 as a possible D gene (6 bases). The CDR3 has 15 amino acids. The V gene lost 0 bases and the J gene lost 5 bases, with 11 bases spanning the gap. Germline-derived CDR1 and CDR2 are MGHRA and YSYEKL. The CDR3 nucleotides are TGCGCCAGCAGCCAAGACGGGGGTACCGACAATGAGCAGTTCTTC. Its protein is CASSQDGGTDNEQFF.

V is TRBV6-1 and J is TRBJ1-1; TRBD1 is a possible D gene (5 bases). Germline V gives CDR1 MNHNS, CDR2 SASEGT. The CDR3 consists of 15 residues. Trimming stripped 6 bases from V and 2 bases from J, with 16 bases between. The CDR3 bases are TGTGCCAGCAGCACGGGGCCGGGACTAAACACTGAAGCTTTCTTT. It yields the protein CASSTGPGLNTEAFF.

The rearrangement uses TRBV7-8 and TRBJ2-2; D unclear. Per the germline V gene, CDR1 is SGHVS and CDR2 is FQNEAQ. The CDR3 contains 14 residues. The germline V and J ends were trimmed by 3 bases and 2 bases, with 7 bases remaining between them. The CDR3 DNA reads as TGTGCCAGCAGCTTGTCAGAAAACACCGGGGAGCTGTTTTTT. Translation gives CASSLSENTGELFF.

This clone was observed once. The gene calls are TRBV19 and TRBJ1-2; D gene uncertain. Germline CDR1 and CDR2: LNHDA and SQIVND (reference sequence). Trimming left V 5 bases short and J 7 bases short, with 11 bases between. The CDR3 is 12 amino acids. The DNA for the CDR3 is TGTGCCAGTAGTGGCCGGATCGGTGGCTACACCTTC. This sequence encodes CASSGRIGGYTF.

As concerns this clone: An end of the junction differs from the germline gene, which may be a read error. In DNA, the CDR3 is TGCGCCAGCAGCGTTAACTCTGGAGACACCATATATTTT. Translation gives CASSVNSGDTIYF. The genes are TRBV5-1 and TRBJ1-3; D unclear. The V gene's germline CDR1 is SGHRS and CDR2 YFSETQ. The CDR3 totals 13 residues. Looking up the rest from reference TRBV5-1 and TRBJ1-3 gives the full variable domain: KAGVTQTPRYLIKTRGQQVTLSCSPISGHRSVSWYQQTPGQGLQFLFEYFSETQRNKGNFPGRFSGRQFSNSRSEMNVSTLELGDSALYLCASSVNSGDTIYFGEGSWLTVV.

The chain carries TRBV6-1 and TRBJ2-1; D is perhaps TRBD2 (5 bases). CDR3 size: 14 residues. V lost 1 base to trimming and J lost 8 bases, with 12 bases between them. Looked up from germline, CDR1 is MNHNS and CDR2 is SASEGT. CDR3 residues: CASSEEAVGDEQFF. The CDR3 DNA follows: TGTGCCAGCAGTGAAGAAGCGGTAGGTGATGAGCAGTTCTTC.

This chain joins TRBV30 and TRBJ2-3; tentatively, D is TRBD2 (5 bases). The CDR3 has 14 residues. Germline CDR1 reads GTSNPN; CDR2 reads SVGIG (reference sequence). V was trimmed by 2 bases and J by 10 bases, leaving 19 bases between them. CDR3 DNA: TGTGCCTGGAGTACCCCCGCCTTACTAGAAGCGCAGTATTTT. It encodes CAWSTPALLEAQYF.

The chain is built from TRBV27 and TRBJ2-7; D might be TRBD1 or TRBD2, each matching 6 bases. Trimming left V 8 bases short and J 5 bases short, with 19 bases between. Germline V gives CDR1 MNHEY, CDR2 SMNVEV (reference sequence). The CDR3 has 14 residues. The CDR3 loop is CASSDWWGADEQYF. The CDR3 DNA reads TGTGCCAGCTCTGACTGGTGGGGGGCGGACGAGCAGTACTTC.

The chain uses TRBV5-1 and TRBJ2-1, with TRBD1 matching over 7 bases. Germline assignment: CDR1 SGHRS and CDR2 YFSETQ. V was clipped by 4 bases and J by 1 base; unmatched bases: 11. The CDR3 has 17 amino acids. The CDR3 coding sequence is TGCGCCAGCAGCCAATACCCTCCGGGACAGTCCTACAATGAGCAGTTCTTC. This codes for CASSQYPPGQSYNEQFF.

This clone was observed once. J is TRBJ2-7 and V is TRBV28, with D unclear. V dropped 7 bases and J dropped 6 bases, with 13 bases sitting between them. The CDR3 sequence is 12 residues long. Per the germline V gene, CDR1 is MDHEN and CDR2 is SYDVKM. The CDR3 coding sequence is TGTGCCAGCAACCGCGGTGGCGGCGAGCAGTACTTC. It specifies CASNRGGGEQYF.

The rearrangement joins TRBV13 to TRBJ2-1; 8 nucleotides match TRBD2. The CDR3 length is 16 residues. Looked up from germline, CDR1 is PRHDT and CDR2 is FYEKMQ (reference sequence). Germline trimming cut 2 bases from V and 7 bases from J; bases unmatched to any gene: 10. For the CDR3, the DNA is TGTGCCAGCAGCTTACGGGGTAGCGGGAAGGTAAATGAGCAGTTCTTC. It is translated as CASSLRGSGKVNEQFF. The full variable domain, with the rest looked up from reference TRBV13 and TRBJ2-1, is AAGVIQSPRHLIKEKRETATLKCYPIPRHDTVYWYQQGPGQDPQFLISFYEKMQSDKGSIPDRFSAQQFSDYHSELNMSSLELGDSALYFCASSLRGSGKVNEQFFGPGTRLTVL.

The chain links TRBV5-1 to TRBJ2-7; no definite D call. CDR1 SGHRS and CDR2 YFSETQ come from the germline V gene. This CDR3 comprises 14 residues. Trimming left V 1 base short and J 4 bases short, with 12 bases between. The CDR3, as DNA: TGCGCCAGCAGCTTGAGGCAGGCTTCGTACGAGCAGTACTTC. Protein sequence: CASSLRQASYEQYF.

V and J are TRBV6-4 and TRBJ1-5; no definite D call. Trimming removed 5 bases from V and 3 bases from J, with 8 bases in between. CDR1 MRHNA and CDR2 SNTAGT come from the germline V gene. This CDR3 region has 13 residues. CDR3 sequence: CASSYADNQPQHF. The CDR3 DNA reads TGTGCCAGCAGTTACGCGGACAATCAGCCCCAGCATTTT.

As to this clone: This may come from a read error, since a much larger clone is one base off. This rearrangement joins TRBV30 to TRBJ1-2; 9 bases are a match to TRBD1. Germline CDR1 GTSNPN, CDR2 SVGIG (reference sequence). V dropped 3 bases and J dropped 6; count of bases not matched to a gene: 11. The CDR3 covers 15 residues. The CDR3 region is CAWSERDRVSDGYTF. In DNA form, the CDR3 reads TGTGCCTGGAGCGAGAGGGACAGGGTTAGTGATGGCTACACCTTC. Filled out from reference TRBV30 and TRBJ1-2, the complete variable domain reads SQTIHQWPATLVQPVGSPLSLECTVEGTSNPNLYWYRQAAGRGLQLLFYSVGIGQISSEVPQNLSASRPQDRQFILSSKKLLLSDSGFYLCAWSERDRVSDGYTFGSGTRLTVV.

Remarks on this clone: A far larger clone lies a single base away; this is likely a read error. J is TRBJ1-3 and V is TRBV10-2; D gene uncertain. This CDR3 is built from 17 residues. Germline V lookup: CDR1 WSHSY, CDR2 SAAADI. The ends were cut back, 6 bases at V and 0 bases at J, with 18 bases in the middle. The CDR3 DNA is TGCGCCAGCAGCCCCGCCGCCCCGAGAGACTCTGGAAACACCATATATTTT. This encodes CASSPAAPRDSGNTIYF.

The gene calls are TRBV7-3 and TRBJ2-2; 10 bases are shared with TRBD1. The CDR3 is made up of 16 amino acids. Germline CDR1 is SGHTA and CDR2 is FQGTGA. Trimming cost V 5 bases and J 3 bases; bases outside gene matches: 6. CDR3 DNA: TGTGCCAGCAGCATGTCCGGGACAGGGGACACCGGGGAGCTGTTTTTT. This sequence encodes CASSMSGTGDTGELFF.

This sequence joins TRBV27 and TRBJ2-7; 8 bases are a match to TRBD1. Germline V gives CDR1 MNHEY, CDR2 SMNVEV (reference sequence). Trimming removed 2 bases from V and 4 bases from J; junction bases left unmatched: 10. This CDR3 spans 16 amino acids. This CDR3 reads CASSLAGGPLPYEQYF. CDR3 coding DNA: TGTGCCAGCAGTTTAGCAGGGGGCCCATTACCTTACGAGCAGTACTTC.

Concerning this clone itself: Distinct nucleotide sequences in the sample also encode this CDR3. This chain uses TRBV5-1 with TRBJ2-1; 11 bases are shared with TRBD2. CDR1 SGHRS and CDR2 YFSETQ come from the germline V gene. This CDR3 spans 15 amino acids. V dropped 4 bases and J dropped 3; count of bases not matched to a gene: 3. The CDR3 reads CASSLGLADYNEQFF. The CDR3 DNA reads TGCGCCAGCAGCCTGGGACTAGCGGACTACAATGAGCAGTTCTTC.

The rearrangement links TRBV18 to TRBJ1-3; D might be TRBD1 (5 bases). Trimming removed 4 bases at V and 4 bases at J, with 11 bases between. The CDR3 contains 14 residues. From germline, CDR1 is KGHSH and CDR2 LQKENI. CDR3 loop: CASSRAREGNTIYF. CDR3 in DNA: TGTGCCAGCTCACGTGCCAGGGAAGGAAACACCATATATTTT. Looking up the rest from reference TRBV18 and TRBJ1-3 gives the full variable domain: NAGVMQNPRHLVRRRGQEARLRCSPMKGHSHVYWYRQLPEEGLKFMVYLQKENIIDESGMPKERFSAEFPKEGPSILRIQQVVRGDSAAYFCASSRAREGNTIYFGEGSWLTVV.

This clone occurred a few times. CDR3 amino acids: CASSRGTGGSEKLFF. CDR3 DNA: TGTGCCAGCAGTCGCGGGACAGGCGGTAGCGAAAAACTGTTTTTT. This chain uses TRBV6-5 with TRBJ1-4; 8 nucleotides align to TRBD1. With V trimmed by 5 bases and J by 8 bases, 10 bases remained unmatched. The CDR3 totals 15 residues. CDR1 and CDR2 from the germline V gene are MNHEY and SVGAGI.

The V and J genes are TRBV11-2 and TRBJ1-1; a weak D match, TRBD1 (6 bases). The V gene lost 2 bases and the J gene lost 3 bases, with 7 bases spanning the gap. This CDR3 has 13 amino acids. Germline values: CDR1 SGHAT, CDR2 FQNNGV. CDR3 loop: CASSLNRDTEAFF. The CDR3 coding sequence is TGTGCCAGCAGCTTAAACAGGGACACTGAAGCTTTCTTT. The complete variable domain, with remaining parts taken from reference TRBV11-2 and TRBJ1-1, reads EAGVAQSPRYKIIEKRQSVAFWCNPISGHATLYWYQQILGQGPKLLIQFQNNGVVDDSQLPKDRFSAERLKGVDSTLKIQPAKLEDSAVYLCASSLNRDTEAFFGQGTRLTVV.

This clone was counted only a few times. This sequence joins TRBV30 and TRBJ2-5, with D unclear. The J call is doubtful: the DNA matches TRBJ2-7 better. This CDR3 is built from 17 residues. The germline gives CDR1 GTSNPN, CDR2 SVGIG (reference sequence). CDR3 amino acids: CAWSDPRLRAHSYEQYF. CDR3 coding DNA: TGTGCCTGGAGTGACCCCCGCCTACGGGCGCACTCCTACGAGCAGTACTTC.

This clone was observed a few times. This sequence joins TRBV28 and TRBJ2-7; the D gene is possibly TRBD2 (6 bases). Germline lookup yields CDR1 MDHEN and CDR2 SYDVKM. CDR3 size: 17 residues. The germline V and J ends were trimmed by 8 bases and 0 bases, with 23 bases remaining between them. CDR3 sequence: CASFARQGLRSSYEQYF. CDR3 nucleotide sequence: TGTGCCAGCTTTGCCCGGCAGGGACTCCGAAGCTCCTACGAGCAGTACTTC.

The chain uses TRBV18 and TRBJ1-5; no clear D gene. The germline V and J ends were trimmed by 4 bases and 2 bases, with 12 bases remaining between them. This CDR3 is 15 amino acids long. In germline, CDR1 is KGHSH, CDR2 LQKENI. The DNA for the CDR3 is TGTGCCAGCTCACGGGAAGGCTTGGGCAATCAGCCCCAGCATTTT. It codes for CASSREGLGNQPQHF.

A remark on this clone: Other DNA sequences within the sample encode an identical CDR3. The chain combines TRBV5-1 with TRBJ1-1, with D unresolved. The V gene's germline CDR1 is SGHRS and CDR2 YFSETQ. V dropped 0 bases and J dropped 5 bases, with 5 bases sitting between them. The CDR3 is 12 residues long. CDR3 amino acids: CASSLGSTEAFF. The CDR3 bases are TGCGCCAGCAGCTTGGGGTCGACTGAAGCTTTCTTT.

This clone was detected only once. The chain employs TRBV28 and TRBJ1-1, with TRBD1 identical over 7 bases. This CDR3 region has 15 residues. In germline, CDR1 is MDHEN, CDR2 SYDVKM. V trimming: 2 bases; J trimming: 0 bases; junction bases outside the gene matches: 3. The CDR3 DNA reads as TGTGCCAGCAGTTTAAGTCAGGGGGTGAACACTGAAGCTTTCTTT. Translating gives CASSLSQGVNTEAFF.

The rearrangement joins TRBV30 to TRBJ2-5; possible D gene TRBD2, 6 bases. Germline lookup yields CDR1 GTSNPN and CDR2 SVGIG (reference sequence). This CDR3 has 13 residues. V lost 4 bases and J 2 bases, leaving 11 bases between the germline ends. CDR3 sequence: CAWNPSVQETQYF. CDR3 in DNA: TGTGCCTGGAATCCTAGCGTGCAAGAGACCCAGTACTTC.

In its sample, this clone was seen once. Other DNA sequences of this sample code for an identical CDR3. The rearrangement uses TRBV11-2 and TRBJ2-2; D is tentatively TRBD1 or TRBD2 (5 bases each). Germline-derived CDR1 and CDR2 are SGHAT and FQNNGV. The V end was cut by 2 bases, the J end by 5 bases, with 15 bases between. The CDR3 is made up of 16 amino acids. The CDR3 sequence: CASSLFWGGGTGELFF. The CDR3 region has the DNA TGTGCCAGCAGCTTATTTTGGGGTGGGGGAACCGGGGAGCTGTTTTTT.

The chain recombines TRBV4-2 with TRBJ1-6; TRBD1 aligns across 7 bases. This CDR3 spans 15 amino acids. The germline V gene has CDR1 LGHNA and CDR2 YNFKEQ. The V gene end was trimmed by 0 bases and the J gene end by 6 bases; junction bases not matched to a gene: 2. CDR3 nucleotide sequence: TGTGCCAGCAGCCAAGATTGGGACAGTAATTCACCCCTCCACTTT. Its protein product is CASSQDWDSNSPLHF.

The V call is TRBV27, the J call TRBJ1-2; D uncertain. CDR1 MNHEY and CDR2 SMNVEV come from the germline V gene (reference sequence). This CDR3 comprises 14 residues. Deletions cut 1 base from V and 8 bases from J, with 14 bases between. CDR3 protein: CASSLWMGGMGYTF. The CDR3 DNA reads TGTGCCAGCAGTTTATGGATGGGTGGGATGGGCTACACCTTC.

This chain connects TRBV5-1 to TRBJ2-5; D is perhaps TRBD2 (6 bases). Germline V gene lookup returns CDR1 SGHRS and CDR2 YFSETQ. The CDR3 covers 15 residues. Trimming cost V 2 bases and J 5 bases, with 16 bases left between them. The CDR3 DNA reads TGCGCCAGCAGCTTCAACGGACCGGCGGGGGAGACCCAGTACTTC. Its translation: CASSFNGPAGETQYF.

This clone turned up a few times. This chain links TRBV7-3 with TRBJ1-2; 7 bases line up with TRBD1. Germline CDR1 SGHTA, CDR2 FQGTGA. CDR3 size: 15 residues. V shed 0 bases and J 8 bases; nucleotides not matched to a gene: 9. This chain's CDR3 is CASSLTSGGPDGYTF. CDR3 DNA: TGTGCCAGCAGCTTAACGTCAGGGGGGCCCGACGGCTACACCTTC.